This T cell receptor (beta chain) was recorded in a study of OX40 agonist ivuxolimab in advanced cancers. Turning to the study itself: Ivuxolimab, which is an agonistic anti-OX40 (CD134) antibody, was administered to the patients. Patients received intravenous ivuxolimab every 2 weeks at 0.01 to 10 mg/kg. General study points: Undetermined was the antigen specificity of the expanded peripheral T cells. Average numbers of expanded clones were greater in CD8+ T cells than in CD4+.

Notes on this clone: As yet, its antigen is unknown.

Trimming shortened V by 5 bases and J by 1 base, and 0 bases separated the two germline ends. Germline V CDR1 and CDR2: ENHRY, SYGVKD. This CDR3 region has 12 residues. Method: immunoSEQ multiplex PCR; TCRdb's copy keeps in-frame clones and lacks some. The repertoire holds under 85,000 clones, around nine tenths seen once, with roughly 0.44% in the top ten. The TCR originated in an adult with an advanced solid tumor such as melanoma, head and neck, liver or kidney cancer. Sequenced here: CD4+ or CD8+ T cells sorted from blood, sampled in a trial of the OX40 agonist ivuxolimab. The chain is built from TRBV10-3 and TRBJ2-6; D ambiguous. CDR3 loop: CAISSGANVLTF. The CDR3 nucleotides are TGTGCCATCAGTTCTGGGGCCAACGTCCTGACTTTC.